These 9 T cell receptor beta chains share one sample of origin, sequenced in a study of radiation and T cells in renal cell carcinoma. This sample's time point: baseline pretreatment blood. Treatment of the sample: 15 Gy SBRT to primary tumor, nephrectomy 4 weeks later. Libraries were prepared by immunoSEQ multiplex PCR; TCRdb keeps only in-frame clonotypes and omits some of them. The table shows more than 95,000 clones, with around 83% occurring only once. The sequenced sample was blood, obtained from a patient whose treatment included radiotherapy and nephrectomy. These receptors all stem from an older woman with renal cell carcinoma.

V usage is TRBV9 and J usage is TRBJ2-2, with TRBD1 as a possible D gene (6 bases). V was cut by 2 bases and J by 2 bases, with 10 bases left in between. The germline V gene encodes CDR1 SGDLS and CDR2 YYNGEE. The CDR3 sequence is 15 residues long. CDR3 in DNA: TGTGCCAGCAGCGTTCGACAGGACAACACCGGGGAGCTGTTTTTT. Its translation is CASSVRQDNTGELFF.

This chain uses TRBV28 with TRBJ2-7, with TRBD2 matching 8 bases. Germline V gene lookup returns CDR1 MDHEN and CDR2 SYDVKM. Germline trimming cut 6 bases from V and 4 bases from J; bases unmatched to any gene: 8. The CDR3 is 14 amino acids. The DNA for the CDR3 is TGTGCCAGCAGGATCTCTAGCGGGTCGTACGAGCAGTACTTC. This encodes CASRISSGSYEQYF.

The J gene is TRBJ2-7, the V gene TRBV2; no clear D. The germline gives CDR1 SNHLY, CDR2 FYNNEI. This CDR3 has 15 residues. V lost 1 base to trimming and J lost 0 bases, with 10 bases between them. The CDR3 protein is CASSEGVVSSYEQYF. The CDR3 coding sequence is TGTGCCAGCAGTGAAGGCGTTGTAAGCTCCTACGAGCAGTACTTC.

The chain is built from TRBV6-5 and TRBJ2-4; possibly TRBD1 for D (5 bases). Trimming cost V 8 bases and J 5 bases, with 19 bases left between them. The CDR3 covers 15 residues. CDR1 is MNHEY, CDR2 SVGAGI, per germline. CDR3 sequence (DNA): TGTGCCAGCCGGAAGGGGCTGGGCAGGGAAAACATTCAGTACTTC. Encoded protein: CASRKGLGRENIQYF.

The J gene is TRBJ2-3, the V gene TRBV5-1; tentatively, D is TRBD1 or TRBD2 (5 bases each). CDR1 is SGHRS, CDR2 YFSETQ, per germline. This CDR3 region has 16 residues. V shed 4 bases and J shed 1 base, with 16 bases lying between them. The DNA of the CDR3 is TGCGCCAGCAGCCCCTCGGGGTTGGGGGGCACAGATACGCAGTATTTT. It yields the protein CASSPSGLGGTDTQYF.

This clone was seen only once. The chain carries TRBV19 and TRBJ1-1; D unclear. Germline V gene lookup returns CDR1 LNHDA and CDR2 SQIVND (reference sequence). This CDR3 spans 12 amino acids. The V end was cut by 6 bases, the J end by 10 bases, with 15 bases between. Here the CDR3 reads CASSPQESVAFF. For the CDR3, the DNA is TGTGCCAGTAGCCCGCAGGAGTCAGTAGCTTTCTTT.

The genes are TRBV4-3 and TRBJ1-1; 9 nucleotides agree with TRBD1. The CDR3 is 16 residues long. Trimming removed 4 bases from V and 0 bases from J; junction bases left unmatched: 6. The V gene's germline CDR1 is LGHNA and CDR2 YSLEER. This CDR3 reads CASSLGQGTLNTEAFF. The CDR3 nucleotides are TGCGCCAGCAGCCTCGGACAGGGGACCCTGAACACTGAAGCTTTCTTT.

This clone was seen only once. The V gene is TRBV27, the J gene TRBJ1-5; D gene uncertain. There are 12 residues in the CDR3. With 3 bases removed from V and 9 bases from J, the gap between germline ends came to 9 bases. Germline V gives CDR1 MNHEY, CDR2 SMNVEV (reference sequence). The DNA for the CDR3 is TGTGCCAGCAGTTTCCAGGCTGGGCCCCAGCATTTT. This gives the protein CASSFQAGPQHF.

CDR3 amino acids: CASRPPPGQGWEQYF. CDR3 in DNA: TGTGCCAGCAGGCCTCCCCCGGGACAGGGGTGGGAGCAGTACTTC. The chain couples TRBV6-1 to TRBJ2-7, with 10 bases matching TRBD1. From germline, CDR1 is MNHNS and CDR2 SASEGT. Trimming removed 6 bases from V and 7 bases from J; junction bases left unmatched: 12. This CDR3 is built from 15 residues.